This record covers a single TCR beta chain. Its specificity is unknown. The data were taken from a study of pediatric ulcerative colitis. Findings and limits, study-wide: Blood-rectal clonal overlap within each person was significantly higher in ulcerative colitis patients than controls. A couple of patients had blood samples with substantially reduced template counts. Rectal pinch biopsies may have included blood-derived T cells, especially in patients with overt colitis.

One to two pinch biopsies were taken from the rectum during colonoscopy. Ulcerative colitis patients received no immunosuppressive medication before the diagnostic colonoscopy. The method was immunoSEQ multiplex PCR; TCRdb's version includes in-frame clones alone and lacks a portion of them. The sample has 20,000 to 30,000 clones; about 69% are singletons. There are 12 residues in the CDR3. V shed 5 bases and J shed 7 bases, with 9 bases lying between them. Germline loops: CDR1 SGHVS, CDR2 FQNEAQ. The sequence came from a boy aged 5-17 years with severe ulcerative colitis. The sequenced material came from gut tissue. The J gene is TRBJ2-1, the V gene TRBV7-8; tentatively, D is TRBD1 (6 bases). The CDR3: CASSNRVNEQFF. In DNA form, the CDR3 reads TGTGCCAGCAGCAACAGGGTGAATGAGCAGTTCTTC.